This TCR beta chain was recorded in a study of blood T cells in healthy people across ages. Whole-study results and caveats: With unsorted PBMCs, a conclusive comparison of naive versus antigen-experienced cells was not possible.

The table lists this clonotype with a few counts. Its antigen is unidentified. Total RNA amounts of at least 5 micrograms were extracted per sample. The CDR3 extends over 15 amino acids. Germline trimming cut 6 bases from V and 2 bases from J; bases unmatched to any gene: 8. Germline V gene sequence: CDR1 MNHNY, CDR2 SVGAGI (reference sequence). Primed by a sample-barcoded 5' primer and a J-beta primer mix, a second PCR proceeded for roughly 7 to 11 cycles. Every sample produced at least 2.5 million CDR3-containing paired-end reads. Each CDR3 protein gets one entry after TCRdb re-called the 5' RACE reads with MiXCR. Here the sample spans about 970,000 distinct CDR3 sequences, roughly half being singletons.

Input material: blood. The chain combines TRBV6-6 with TRBJ2-3; 7 nucleotides align to TRBD2. The sequence derives from a woman aged 60-75 years in good health. CDR3 residues: CASSHGGRVTDTQYF. For the CDR3, the DNA is TGTGCCAGCAGCCACGGCGGGAGAGTCACAGATACGCAGTATTTT.